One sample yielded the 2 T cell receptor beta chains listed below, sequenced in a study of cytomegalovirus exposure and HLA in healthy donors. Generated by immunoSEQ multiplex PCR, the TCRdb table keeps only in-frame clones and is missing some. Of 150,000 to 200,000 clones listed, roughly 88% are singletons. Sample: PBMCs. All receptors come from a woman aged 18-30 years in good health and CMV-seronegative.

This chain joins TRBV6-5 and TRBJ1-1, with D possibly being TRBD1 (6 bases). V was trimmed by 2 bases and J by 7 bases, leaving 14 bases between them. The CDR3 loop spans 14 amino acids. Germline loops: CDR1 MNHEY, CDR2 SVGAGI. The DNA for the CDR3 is TGTGCCAGCAGTTACGGGCGGCAGGGGCTTGAAGCTTTCTTT. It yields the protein CASSYGRQGLEAFF.

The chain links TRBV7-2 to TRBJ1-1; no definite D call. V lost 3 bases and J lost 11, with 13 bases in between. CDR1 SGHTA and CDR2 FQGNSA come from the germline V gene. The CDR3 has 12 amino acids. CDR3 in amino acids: CASSFPGGVAFF. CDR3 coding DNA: TGTGCCAGCAGCTTCCCTGGCGGAGTGGCTTTCTTT.